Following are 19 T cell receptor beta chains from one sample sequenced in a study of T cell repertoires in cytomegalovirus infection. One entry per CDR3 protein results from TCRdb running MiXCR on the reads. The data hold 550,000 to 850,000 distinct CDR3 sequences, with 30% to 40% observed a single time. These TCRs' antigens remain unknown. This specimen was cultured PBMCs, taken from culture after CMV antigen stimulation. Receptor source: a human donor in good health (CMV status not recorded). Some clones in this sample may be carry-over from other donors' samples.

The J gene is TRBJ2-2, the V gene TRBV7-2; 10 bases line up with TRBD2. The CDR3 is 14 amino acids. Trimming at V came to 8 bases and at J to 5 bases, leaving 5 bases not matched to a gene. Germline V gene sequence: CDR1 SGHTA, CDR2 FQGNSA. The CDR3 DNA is TGTGCCAGCGCGGTAGCGGGGGGTACCGGGGAGCTGTTTTTT. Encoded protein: CASAVAGGTGELFF.

The CDR3 nucleotides are TGTGCCAGCAGCTTAGTGTCGACAGCTGGCGGCTACACCTTC. This translates into CASSLVSTAGGYTF. The chain recombines TRBV7-2 with TRBJ1-2; maybe TRBD1 (5 bases). There are 14 residues in the CDR3. CDR1 is SGHTA, CDR2 FQGNSA, per germline. Trimming took off 1 base at V and 8 bases at J, with 14 bases between the two ends.

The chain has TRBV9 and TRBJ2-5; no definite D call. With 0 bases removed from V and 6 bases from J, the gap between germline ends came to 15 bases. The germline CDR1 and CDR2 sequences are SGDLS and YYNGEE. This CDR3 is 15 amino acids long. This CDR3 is CASSVEETALQTQYF. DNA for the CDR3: TGTGCCAGCAGCGTAGAGGAGACCGCATTACAGACCCAGTACTTC.

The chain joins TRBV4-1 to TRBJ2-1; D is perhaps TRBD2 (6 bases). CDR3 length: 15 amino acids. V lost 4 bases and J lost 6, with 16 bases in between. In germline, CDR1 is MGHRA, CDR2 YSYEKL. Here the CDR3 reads CASSRGLSGLNEQFF. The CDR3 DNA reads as TGCGCCAGCAGCCGCGGGCTTAGCGGCCTCAATGAGCAGTTCTTC.

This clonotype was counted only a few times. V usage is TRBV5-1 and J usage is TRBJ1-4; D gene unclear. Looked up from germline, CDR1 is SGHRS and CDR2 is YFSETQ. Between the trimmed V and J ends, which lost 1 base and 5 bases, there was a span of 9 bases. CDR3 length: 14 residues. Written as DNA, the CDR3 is TGCGCCAGCAGCTTGACGGGAGAAAATGAAAAACTGTTTTTT. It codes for CASSLTGENEKLFF.

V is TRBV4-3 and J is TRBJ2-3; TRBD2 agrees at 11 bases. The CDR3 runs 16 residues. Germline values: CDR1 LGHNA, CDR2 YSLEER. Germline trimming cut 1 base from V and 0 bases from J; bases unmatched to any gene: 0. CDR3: CASSQGTSGSTDTQYF. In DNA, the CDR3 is TGCGCCAGCAGCCAAGGGACTAGCGGGAGCACAGATACGCAGTATTTT.

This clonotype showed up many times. CDR3 residues: CASSLGEGNQPQHF. CDR3 nucleotide sequence: TGTGCCAGCAGCTTAGGGGAGGGCAATCAGCCCCAGCATTTT. The J gene is TRBJ1-5, the V gene TRBV7-8; D not certain. Germline loops: CDR1 SGHVS, CDR2 FQNEAQ. The germline V and J ends were trimmed by 1 base and 2 bases, with 6 bases remaining between them. The CDR3 has 14 amino acids.

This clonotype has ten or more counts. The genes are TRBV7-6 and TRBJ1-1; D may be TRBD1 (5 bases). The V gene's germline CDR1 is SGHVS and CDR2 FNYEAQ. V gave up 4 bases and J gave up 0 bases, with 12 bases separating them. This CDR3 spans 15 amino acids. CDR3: CASSSQGTLNTEAFF. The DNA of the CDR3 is TGTGCCAGCAGCTCGCAAGGGACTCTGAACACTGAAGCTTTCTTT. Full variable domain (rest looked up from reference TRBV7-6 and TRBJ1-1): GAGVSQSPRYKVTKRGQDVALRCDPISGHVSLYWYRQALGQGPEFLTYFNYEAQQDKSGLPNDRFSAERPEGSISTLTIQRTEQRDSAMYRCASSSQGTLNTEAFFGQGTRLTVV.

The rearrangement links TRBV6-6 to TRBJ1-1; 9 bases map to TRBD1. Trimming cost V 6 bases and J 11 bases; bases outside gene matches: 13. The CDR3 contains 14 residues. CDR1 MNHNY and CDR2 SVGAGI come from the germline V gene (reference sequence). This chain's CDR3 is CASSLPGQGSQAFF. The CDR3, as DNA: TGTGCCAGCAGCTTACCGGGACAGGGATCCCAGGCTTTCTTT.

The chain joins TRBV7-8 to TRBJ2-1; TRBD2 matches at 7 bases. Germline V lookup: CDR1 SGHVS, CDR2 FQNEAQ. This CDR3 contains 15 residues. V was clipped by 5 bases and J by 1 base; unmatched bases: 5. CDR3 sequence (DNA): TGTGCCAGCAGCACGGTCGGGGGGTCCTACAATGAGCAGTTCTTC. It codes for CASSTVGGSYNEQFF. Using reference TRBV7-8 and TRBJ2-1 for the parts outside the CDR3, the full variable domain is GAGVSQSPRYKVAKRGQDVALRCDPISGHVSLFWYQQALGQGPEFLTYFQNEAQLDKSGLPSDRFFAERPEGSVSTLKIQRTQQEDSAVYLCASSTVGGSYNEQFFGPGTRLTVL.

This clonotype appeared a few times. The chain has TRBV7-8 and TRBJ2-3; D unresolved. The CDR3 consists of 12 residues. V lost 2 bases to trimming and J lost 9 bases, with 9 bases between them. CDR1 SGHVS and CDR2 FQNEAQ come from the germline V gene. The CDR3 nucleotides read TGTGCCAGCAGCTTATCGGCACAGACGCAGTATTTT. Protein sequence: CASSLSAQTQYF.

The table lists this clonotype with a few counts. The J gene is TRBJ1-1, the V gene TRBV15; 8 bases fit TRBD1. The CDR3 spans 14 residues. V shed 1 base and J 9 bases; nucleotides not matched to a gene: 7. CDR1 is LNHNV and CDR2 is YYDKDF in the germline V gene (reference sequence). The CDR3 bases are TGTGCCACCAGCAGAGTTTCAACAGGGGGGAAAGCTTTCTTT. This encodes CATSRVSTGGKAFF.

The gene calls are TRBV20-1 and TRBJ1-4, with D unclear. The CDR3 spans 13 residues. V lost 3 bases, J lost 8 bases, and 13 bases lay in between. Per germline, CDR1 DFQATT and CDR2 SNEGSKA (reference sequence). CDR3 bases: TGCAGTGCTAGGGCGACCCTGAGAGAAAAACTGTTTTTT. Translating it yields CSARATLREKLFF.

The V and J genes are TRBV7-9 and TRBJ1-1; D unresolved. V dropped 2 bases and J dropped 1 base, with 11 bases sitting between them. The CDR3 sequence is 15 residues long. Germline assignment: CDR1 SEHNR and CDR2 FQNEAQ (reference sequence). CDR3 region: CASSLPREGNTEAFF. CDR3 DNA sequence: TGTGCCAGCAGCTTACCCCGGGAGGGGAACACTGAAGCTTTCTTT.

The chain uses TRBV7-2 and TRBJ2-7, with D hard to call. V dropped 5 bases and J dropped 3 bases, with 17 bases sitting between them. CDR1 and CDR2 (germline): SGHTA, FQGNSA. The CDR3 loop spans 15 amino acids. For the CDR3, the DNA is TGTGCCAGCAGCCAGCAAACCCTAGGTAACTACGAGCAGTACTTC. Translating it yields CASSQQTLGNYEQYF.

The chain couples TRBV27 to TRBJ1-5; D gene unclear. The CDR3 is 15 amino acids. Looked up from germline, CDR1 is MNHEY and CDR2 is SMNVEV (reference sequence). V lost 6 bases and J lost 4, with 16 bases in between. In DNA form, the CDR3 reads TGTGCCAGCAGGGCCACCTGGGGATGGAATCAGCCCCAGCATTTT. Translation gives CASRATWGWNQPQHF.

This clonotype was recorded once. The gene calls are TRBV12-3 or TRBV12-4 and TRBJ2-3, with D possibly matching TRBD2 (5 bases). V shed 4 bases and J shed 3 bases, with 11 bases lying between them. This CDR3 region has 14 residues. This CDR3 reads CASSWNRRTDTQYF. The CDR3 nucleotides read TGTGCCAGCAGTTGGAATAGGAGGACAGATACGCAGTATTTT.

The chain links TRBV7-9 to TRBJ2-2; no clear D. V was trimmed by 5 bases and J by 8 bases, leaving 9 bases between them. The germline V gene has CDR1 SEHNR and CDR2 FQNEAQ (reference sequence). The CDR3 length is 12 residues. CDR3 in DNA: TGTGCCAGCAGCCATTCTGCAGGGGAGCTGTTTTTT. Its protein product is CASSHSAGELFF. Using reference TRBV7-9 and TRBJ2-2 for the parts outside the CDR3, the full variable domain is DTGVSQNPRHKITKRGQNVTFRCDPISEHNRLYWYRQTLGQGPEFLTYFQNEAQLEKSRLLSDRFSAERPKGSFSTLEIQRTEQGDSAMYLCASSHSAGELFFGEGSRLTVL.

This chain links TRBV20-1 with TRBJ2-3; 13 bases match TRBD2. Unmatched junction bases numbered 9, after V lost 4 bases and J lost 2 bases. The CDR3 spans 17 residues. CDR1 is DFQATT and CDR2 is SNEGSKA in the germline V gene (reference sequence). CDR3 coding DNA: TGCAGTGCTATTACTAGCGGGGGGGCCTGGGTCACAGATACGCAGTATTTT. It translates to CSAITSGGAWVTDTQYF.